This T cell receptor beta chain was obtained from a study of T-cell reconstitution after alpha-beta-depleted transplantation in children. Study observations and caveats: At the one-year point after transplant, T-cell counts and TCRbeta diversity were found to come mostly from T cells that had been newly produced. Surviving recipient cells, namely T cells and thymic progenitors, were the source of high day-60 TCRbeta diversity in some patients. Reported findings indicate that, about two months after transplant, alpha-beta T cells came from several hundred expanded clones, which were derived from non-depleted graft cells.

Researchers prepared the TCRbeta library using unique molecular identifiers, the study reports. One entry per CDR3 protein, called by TCRdb with MiXCR from the PCR reads. Of around 100,000 distinct CDR3 sequences in the sample, 10% were seen once. Trimming cost V 0 bases and J 0 bases, with 12 bases left between them. The CDR3 sequence is 17 residues long. Germline loops: CDR1 SEHNR, CDR2 FQNEAQ (reference sequence). This clonotype occurred many times. The antigen is unknown. The rearrangement links TRBV7-9 to TRBJ2-1; weak D call: TRBD1 (6 bases). Sequenced material: PBMCs, taken before TCRalphabeta/CD19-depleted stem cell transplant. This receptor was obtained from a boy aged 2 to 9 with acute lymphoblastic leukemia, due to receive a stem cell transplant. CDR3 sequence: CASSLARGDSSYNEQFF. The CDR3 DNA sequence: TGTGCCAGCAGCTTAGCCAGGGGAGATAGCTCCTACAATGAGCAGTTCTTC.